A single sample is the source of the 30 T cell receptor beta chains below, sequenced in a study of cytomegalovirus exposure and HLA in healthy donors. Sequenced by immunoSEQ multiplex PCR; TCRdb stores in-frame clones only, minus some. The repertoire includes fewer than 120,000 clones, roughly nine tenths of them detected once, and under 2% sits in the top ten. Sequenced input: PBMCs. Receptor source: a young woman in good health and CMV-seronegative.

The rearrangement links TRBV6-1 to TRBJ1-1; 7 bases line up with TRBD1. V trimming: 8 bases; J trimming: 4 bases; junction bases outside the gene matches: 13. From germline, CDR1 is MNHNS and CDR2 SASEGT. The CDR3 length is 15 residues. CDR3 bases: TGTGCCAGCCTAGACAGGGCCGCCCCCAGCACTGAAGCTTTCTTT. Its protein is CASLDRAAPSTEAFF.

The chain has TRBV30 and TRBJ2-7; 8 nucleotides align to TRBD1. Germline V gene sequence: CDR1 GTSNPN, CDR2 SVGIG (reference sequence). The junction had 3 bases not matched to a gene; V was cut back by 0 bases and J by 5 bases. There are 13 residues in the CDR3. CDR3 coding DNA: TGTGCCTGGAGTGTGGACAGGGCCGACGAGCAGTACTTC. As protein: CAWSVDRADEQYF.

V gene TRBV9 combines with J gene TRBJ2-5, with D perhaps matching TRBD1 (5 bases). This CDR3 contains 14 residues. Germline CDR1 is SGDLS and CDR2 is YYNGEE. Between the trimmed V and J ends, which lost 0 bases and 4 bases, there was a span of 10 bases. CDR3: CASSVAQGAETQYF. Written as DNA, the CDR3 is TGTGCCAGCAGCGTAGCTCAGGGTGCAGAGACCCAGTACTTC.

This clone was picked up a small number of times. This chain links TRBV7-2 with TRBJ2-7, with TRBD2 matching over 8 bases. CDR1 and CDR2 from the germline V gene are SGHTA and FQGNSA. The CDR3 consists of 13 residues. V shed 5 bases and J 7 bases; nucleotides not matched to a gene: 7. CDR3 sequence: CASSPRGGWEQYF. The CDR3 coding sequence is TGTGCCAGCAGCCCTCGGGGGGGGTGGGAGCAGTACTTC.

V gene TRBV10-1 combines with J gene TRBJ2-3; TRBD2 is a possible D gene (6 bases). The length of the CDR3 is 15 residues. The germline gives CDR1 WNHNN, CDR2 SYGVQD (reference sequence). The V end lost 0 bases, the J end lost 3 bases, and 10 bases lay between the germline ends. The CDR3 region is CASSESSGGTDTQYF. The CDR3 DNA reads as TGCGCCAGCAGTGAGTCATCCGGGGGAACAGATACGCAGTATTTT.

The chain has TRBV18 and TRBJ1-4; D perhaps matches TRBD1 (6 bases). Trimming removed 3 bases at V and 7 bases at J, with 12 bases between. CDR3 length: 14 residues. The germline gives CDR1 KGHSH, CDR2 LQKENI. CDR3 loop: CASSPRQEFEKLFF. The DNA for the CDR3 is TGTGCCAGCTCACCCAGACAGGAATTTGAAAAACTGTTTTTT.

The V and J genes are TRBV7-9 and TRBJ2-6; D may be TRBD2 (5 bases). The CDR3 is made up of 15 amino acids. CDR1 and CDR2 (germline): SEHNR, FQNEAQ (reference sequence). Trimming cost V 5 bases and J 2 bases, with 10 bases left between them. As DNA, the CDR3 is TGTGCCAGCAGCCTCCGGGGAGCTGGGGCCAACGTCCTGACTTTC. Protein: CASSLRGAGANVLTF.

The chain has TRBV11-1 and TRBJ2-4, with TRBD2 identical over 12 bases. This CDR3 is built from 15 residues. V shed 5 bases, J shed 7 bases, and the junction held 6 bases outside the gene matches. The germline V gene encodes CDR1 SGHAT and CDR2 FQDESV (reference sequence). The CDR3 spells CASSRLAGARNIQYF. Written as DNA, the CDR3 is TGTGCCAGCAGCAGACTAGCGGGGGCCAGGAACATTCAGTACTTC.

The CDR3 DNA reads as TGTGCCTGGGGGACAGGGGCAAGCTCCTACAATGAGCAGTTCTTC. It translates to CAWGTGASSYNEQFF. The chain is built from TRBV30 and TRBJ2-1; TRBD1 aligns across 10 bases. Germline lookup yields CDR1 GTSNPN and CDR2 SVGIG (reference sequence). The CDR3 length is 15 residues. The V segment lost 5 bases and the J segment 0 bases; nucleotides outside the gene matches: 4. Based on the CDR3 plus reference TRBV30 and TRBJ2-1, the full variable domain is SQTIHQWPATLVQPVGSPLSLECTVEGTSNPNLYWYRQAAGRGLQLLFYSVGIGQISSEVPQNLSASRPQDRQFILSSKKLLLSDSGFYLCAWGTGASSYNEQFFGPGTRLTVL.

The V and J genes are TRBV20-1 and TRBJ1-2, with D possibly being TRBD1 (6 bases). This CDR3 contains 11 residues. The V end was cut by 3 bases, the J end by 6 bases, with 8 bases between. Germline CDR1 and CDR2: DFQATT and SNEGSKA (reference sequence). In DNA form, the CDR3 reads TGCAGTGCTAGCAGGGGAAATGGCTACACCTTC. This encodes CSASRGNGYTF.

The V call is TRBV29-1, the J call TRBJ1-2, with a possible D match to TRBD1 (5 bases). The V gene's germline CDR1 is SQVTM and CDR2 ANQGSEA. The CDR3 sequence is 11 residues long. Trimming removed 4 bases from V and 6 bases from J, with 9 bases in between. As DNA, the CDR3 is TGCAGCGTTGGGGGCCAACATGGCTACACCTTC. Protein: CSVGGQHGYTF.

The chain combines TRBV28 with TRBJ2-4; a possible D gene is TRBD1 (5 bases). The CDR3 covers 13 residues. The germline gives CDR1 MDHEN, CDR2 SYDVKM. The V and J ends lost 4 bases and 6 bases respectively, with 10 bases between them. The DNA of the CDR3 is TGTGCCAGCAGTTATAGACAGCCAAACATTCAGTACTTC. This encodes CASSYRQPNIQYF.

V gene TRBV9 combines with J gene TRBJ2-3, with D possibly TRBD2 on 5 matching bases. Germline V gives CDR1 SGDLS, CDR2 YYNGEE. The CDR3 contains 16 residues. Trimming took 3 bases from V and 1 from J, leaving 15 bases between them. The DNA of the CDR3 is TGTGCCAGCAGCGGGGGAGATAGGGCTGGCACAGATACGCAGTATTTT. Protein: CASSGGDRAGTDTQYF.

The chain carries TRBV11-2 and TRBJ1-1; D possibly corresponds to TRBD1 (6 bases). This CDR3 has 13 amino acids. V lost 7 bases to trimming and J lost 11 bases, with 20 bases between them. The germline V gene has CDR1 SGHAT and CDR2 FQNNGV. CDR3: CASTTWGGRGAFF. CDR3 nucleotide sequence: TGTGCCAGCACCACATGGGGGGGGCGCGGGGCTTTCTTT. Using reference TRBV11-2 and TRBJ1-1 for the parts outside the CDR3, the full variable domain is EAGVAQSPRYKIIEKRQSVAFWCNPISGHATLYWYQQILGQGPKLLIQFQNNGVVDDSQLPKDRFSAERLKGVDSTLKIQPAKLEDSAVYLCASTTWGGRGAFFGQGTRLTVV.

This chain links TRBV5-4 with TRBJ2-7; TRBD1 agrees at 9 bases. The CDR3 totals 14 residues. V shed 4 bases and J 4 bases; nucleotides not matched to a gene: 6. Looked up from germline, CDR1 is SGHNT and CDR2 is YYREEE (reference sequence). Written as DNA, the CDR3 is TGTGCCAGCAGCCCCCGGGACAGGGAATACGAGCAGTACTTC. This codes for CASSPRDREYEQYF.

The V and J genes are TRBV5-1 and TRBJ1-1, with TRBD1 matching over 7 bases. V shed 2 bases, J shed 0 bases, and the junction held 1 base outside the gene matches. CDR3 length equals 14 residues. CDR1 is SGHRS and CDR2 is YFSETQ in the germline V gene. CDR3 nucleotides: TGCGCCAGCAGCTTTACAGGGGTGAACACTGAAGCTTTCTTT. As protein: CASSFTGVNTEAFF.

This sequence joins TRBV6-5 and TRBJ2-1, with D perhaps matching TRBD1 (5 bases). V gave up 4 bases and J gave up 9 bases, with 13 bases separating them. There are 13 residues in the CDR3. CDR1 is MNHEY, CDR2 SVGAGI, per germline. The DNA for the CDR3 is TGTGCCAGCAGTTTACCAGGGAAGACTGAGCAGTTCTTC. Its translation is CASSLPGKTEQFF.

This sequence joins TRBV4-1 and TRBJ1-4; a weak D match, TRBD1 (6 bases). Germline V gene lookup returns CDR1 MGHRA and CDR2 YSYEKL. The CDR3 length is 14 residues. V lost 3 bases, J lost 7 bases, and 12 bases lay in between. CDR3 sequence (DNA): TGCGCCAGCAGCCATAGGGGGTCTAGTGAAAAACTGTTTTTT. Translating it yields CASSHRGSSEKLFF.

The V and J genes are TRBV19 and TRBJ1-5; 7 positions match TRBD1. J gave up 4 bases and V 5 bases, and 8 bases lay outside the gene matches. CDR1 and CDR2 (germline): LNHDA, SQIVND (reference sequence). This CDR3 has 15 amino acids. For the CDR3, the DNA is TGTGCCAGTAGTCCGAGGACAGGAAAAAATCAGCCCCAGCATTTT. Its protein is CASSPRTGKNQPQHF.

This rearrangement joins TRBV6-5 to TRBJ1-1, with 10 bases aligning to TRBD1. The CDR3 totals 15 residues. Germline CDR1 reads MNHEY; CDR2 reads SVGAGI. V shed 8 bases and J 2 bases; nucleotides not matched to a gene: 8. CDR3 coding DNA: TGTGCCAGCGGATATGGGGACAGGGGAAACACTGAAGCTTTCTTT. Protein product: CASGYGDRGNTEAFF.

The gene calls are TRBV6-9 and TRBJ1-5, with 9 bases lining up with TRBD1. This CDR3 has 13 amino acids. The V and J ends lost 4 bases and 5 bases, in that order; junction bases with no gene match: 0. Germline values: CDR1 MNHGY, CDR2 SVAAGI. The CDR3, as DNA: TGTGCCAGCAGTTGGACAGGGGATCAGCCCCAGCATTTT. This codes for CASSWTGDQPQHF.

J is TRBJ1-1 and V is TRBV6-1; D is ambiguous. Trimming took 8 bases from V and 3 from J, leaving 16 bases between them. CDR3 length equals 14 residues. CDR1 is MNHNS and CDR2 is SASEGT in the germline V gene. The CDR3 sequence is CASFFGLGYTEAFF. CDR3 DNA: TGTGCCAGCTTTTTCGGTCTCGGTTACACTGAAGCTTTCTTT.

The CDR3 DNA is TGTGCCAGCAGTCCGGCGGGGGGGGGCAGCCGCTATGGCTACACCTTC. It translates to CASSPAGGGSRYGYTF. V gene TRBV28 combines with J gene TRBJ1-2; D possibly corresponds to TRBD1 (6 bases). This CDR3 comprises 16 residues. Trimming pared 5 bases from V and 4 bases from J, leaving 20 bases between. Germline CDR1 MDHEN, CDR2 SYDVKM.

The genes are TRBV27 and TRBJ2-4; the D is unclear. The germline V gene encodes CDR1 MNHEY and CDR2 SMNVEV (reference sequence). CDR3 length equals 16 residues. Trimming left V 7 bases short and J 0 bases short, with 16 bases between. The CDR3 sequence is CASTYQASLAKNIQYF. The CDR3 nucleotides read TGTGCCAGCACCTATCAGGCCTCCTTAGCCAAAAACATTCAGTACTTC.

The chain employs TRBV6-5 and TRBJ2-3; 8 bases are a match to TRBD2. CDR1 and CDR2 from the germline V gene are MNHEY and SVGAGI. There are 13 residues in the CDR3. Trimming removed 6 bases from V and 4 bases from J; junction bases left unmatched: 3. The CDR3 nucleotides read TGTGCCAGCAGCTCGGGGGGGGCAGATACGCAGTATTTT. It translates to CASSSGGADTQYF.

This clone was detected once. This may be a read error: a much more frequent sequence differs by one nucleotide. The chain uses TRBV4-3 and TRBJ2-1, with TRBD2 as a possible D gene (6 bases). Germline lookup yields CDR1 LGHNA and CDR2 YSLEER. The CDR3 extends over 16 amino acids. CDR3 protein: CTSSQALGGSYNEQFF. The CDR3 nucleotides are TGCACCAGCAGCCAAGCACTCGGGGGAAGCTACAATGAGCAGTTCTTC.

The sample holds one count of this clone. The CDR3 loop is CASSFPVGTGNEKLFF. CDR3 DNA sequence: TGTGCCAGCAGCTTCCCCGTGGGGACAGGGAATGAAAAACTGTTTTTT. This chain connects TRBV5-6 to TRBJ1-4; 9 bases agree with TRBD1. Germline V gene lookup returns CDR1 SGHDT and CDR2 YYEEEE. This CDR3 spans 16 amino acids. V lost 2 bases to trimming and J lost 5 bases; unmatched junction nucleotides: 7.

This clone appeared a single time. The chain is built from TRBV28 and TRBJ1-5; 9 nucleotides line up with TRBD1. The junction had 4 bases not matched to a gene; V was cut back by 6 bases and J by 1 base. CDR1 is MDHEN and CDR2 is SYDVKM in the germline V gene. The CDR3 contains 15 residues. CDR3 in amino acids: CASSTGGQSNQPQHF. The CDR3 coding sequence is TGTGCCAGCAGCACAGGGGGCCAGAGCAATCAGCCCCAGCATTTT.

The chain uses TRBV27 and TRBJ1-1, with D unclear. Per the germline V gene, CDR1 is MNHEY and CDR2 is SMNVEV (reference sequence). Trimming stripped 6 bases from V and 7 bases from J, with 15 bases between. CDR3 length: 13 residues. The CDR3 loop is CASSSRELIEAFF. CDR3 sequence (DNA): TGTGCCAGCAGCTCGCGGGAGCTTATTGAAGCTTTCTTT.

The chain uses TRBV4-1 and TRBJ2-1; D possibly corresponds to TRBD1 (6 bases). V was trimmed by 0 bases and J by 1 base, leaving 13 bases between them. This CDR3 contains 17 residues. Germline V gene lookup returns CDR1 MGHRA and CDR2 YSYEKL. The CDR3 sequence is CASSQDTVRGSYNEQFF. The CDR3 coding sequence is TGCGCCAGCAGCCAAGATACGGTCAGGGGATCCTACAATGAGCAGTTCTTC.